This is a list of T cell receptor beta chains from one sample in a study of cytomegalovirus exposure and HLA in healthy donors. TCRdb's copy holds only in-frame clones and misses some; the assay was immunoSEQ multiplex PCR. The sample records about 160,000 clones, roughly 72% being singletons. The sample comprised PBMCs. These receptor sequences come from a man in his forties in good health and CMV-seronegative. Both conserved end residues are trimmed from each CDR3.

j_call,v_call,cdr3_length,cdr3_aa
TRBJ2-2,TRBV6-5,14,ASSSLMREGLGELF
TRBJ2-2,TRBV5-1,14,ASRFSGRANTGELF
TRBJ1-5,TRBV4-1,13,ASSPLGTGGQPQH
TRBJ2-7,TRBV4-1,13,ASSQVRGTTYEQY
TRBJ2-7,TRBV5-1,12,ASSLEGQGDEQY
TRBJ1-1,TRBV30,11,AWSVIMNTEAF
TRBJ1-2,TRBV9,13,ASSPEGQGHYGYT
TRBJ2-5,TRBV7-9,14,ASSGPRTGVGETQY
TRBJ1-2,TRBV5-4,11,ASSLAAERGYT
TRBJ1-5,TRBV11-2,13,ASSFTGNSNQPQH
TRBJ1-2,TRBV29-1,11,SVTEGRDYGYT
TRBJ2-1,TRBV28,10,ASTLGGNEQF
TRBJ2-2,TRBV4-1,15,ASSQVYNSGNTGELF
TRBJ2-7,TRBV7-9,10,ASTRQGYEQY
TRBJ2-7,TRBV6-1,13,ASRDLAGGPYEQY
TRBJ1-1,TRBV4-1,18,ASSHLTGRINPPGVTEAF
TRBJ1-4,TRBV7-9,14,SSSSGAASRLEKLF
TRBJ2-4,TRBV7-2,13,ASSLQTGGKNIQY
TRBJ2-5,TRBV7-9,11,SSSFYTQETQY